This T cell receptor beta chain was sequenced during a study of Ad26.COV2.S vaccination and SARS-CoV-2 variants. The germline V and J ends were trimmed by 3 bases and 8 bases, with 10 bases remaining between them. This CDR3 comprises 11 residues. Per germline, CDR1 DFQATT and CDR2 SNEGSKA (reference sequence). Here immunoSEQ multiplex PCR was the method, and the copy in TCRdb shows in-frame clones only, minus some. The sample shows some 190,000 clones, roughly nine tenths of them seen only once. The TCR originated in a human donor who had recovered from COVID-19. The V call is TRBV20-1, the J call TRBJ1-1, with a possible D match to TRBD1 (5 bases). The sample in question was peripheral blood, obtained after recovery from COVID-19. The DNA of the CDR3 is TGCAGTGCTAGGCCGGGGGAGGAAGCTTTCTTT. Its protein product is CSARPGEEAFF.